The T cell receptor (beta chain) described here comes from a study of cytomegalovirus exposure and HLA in healthy donors. PCR employed 60 Vbeta and 13 Jbeta primers. Using immunoSEQ multiplex PCR, the repertoire was profiled, and TCRdb retains in-frame clones only, with some absent. The sample includes about 190,000 clones, 82% of them seen just once. This clone was counted once. Its antigen is currently unknown. Findings and caveats of the study: When a later analysis was performed, an Asian-associated ancestry cluster reportedly had fewer N-insertions than the 666-donor mean.

The CDR3 consists of 15 residues. Germline V gene lookup returns CDR1 LNHNV and CDR2 YYDKDF (reference sequence). The V end was cut by 6 bases, the J end by 4 bases, with 16 bases between. What was sequenced was PBMCs. The chain employs TRBV15 and TRBJ2-1; possible D gene TRBD2, 7 bases. This clonotype originated in a woman younger than 30 in good health and CMV-seronegative. Here the CDR3 DNA reads TGTGCCACCAGGAGGGGGGGGGCGGGATACAATGAGCAGTTCTTC. Residues: CATRRGGAGYNEQFF.